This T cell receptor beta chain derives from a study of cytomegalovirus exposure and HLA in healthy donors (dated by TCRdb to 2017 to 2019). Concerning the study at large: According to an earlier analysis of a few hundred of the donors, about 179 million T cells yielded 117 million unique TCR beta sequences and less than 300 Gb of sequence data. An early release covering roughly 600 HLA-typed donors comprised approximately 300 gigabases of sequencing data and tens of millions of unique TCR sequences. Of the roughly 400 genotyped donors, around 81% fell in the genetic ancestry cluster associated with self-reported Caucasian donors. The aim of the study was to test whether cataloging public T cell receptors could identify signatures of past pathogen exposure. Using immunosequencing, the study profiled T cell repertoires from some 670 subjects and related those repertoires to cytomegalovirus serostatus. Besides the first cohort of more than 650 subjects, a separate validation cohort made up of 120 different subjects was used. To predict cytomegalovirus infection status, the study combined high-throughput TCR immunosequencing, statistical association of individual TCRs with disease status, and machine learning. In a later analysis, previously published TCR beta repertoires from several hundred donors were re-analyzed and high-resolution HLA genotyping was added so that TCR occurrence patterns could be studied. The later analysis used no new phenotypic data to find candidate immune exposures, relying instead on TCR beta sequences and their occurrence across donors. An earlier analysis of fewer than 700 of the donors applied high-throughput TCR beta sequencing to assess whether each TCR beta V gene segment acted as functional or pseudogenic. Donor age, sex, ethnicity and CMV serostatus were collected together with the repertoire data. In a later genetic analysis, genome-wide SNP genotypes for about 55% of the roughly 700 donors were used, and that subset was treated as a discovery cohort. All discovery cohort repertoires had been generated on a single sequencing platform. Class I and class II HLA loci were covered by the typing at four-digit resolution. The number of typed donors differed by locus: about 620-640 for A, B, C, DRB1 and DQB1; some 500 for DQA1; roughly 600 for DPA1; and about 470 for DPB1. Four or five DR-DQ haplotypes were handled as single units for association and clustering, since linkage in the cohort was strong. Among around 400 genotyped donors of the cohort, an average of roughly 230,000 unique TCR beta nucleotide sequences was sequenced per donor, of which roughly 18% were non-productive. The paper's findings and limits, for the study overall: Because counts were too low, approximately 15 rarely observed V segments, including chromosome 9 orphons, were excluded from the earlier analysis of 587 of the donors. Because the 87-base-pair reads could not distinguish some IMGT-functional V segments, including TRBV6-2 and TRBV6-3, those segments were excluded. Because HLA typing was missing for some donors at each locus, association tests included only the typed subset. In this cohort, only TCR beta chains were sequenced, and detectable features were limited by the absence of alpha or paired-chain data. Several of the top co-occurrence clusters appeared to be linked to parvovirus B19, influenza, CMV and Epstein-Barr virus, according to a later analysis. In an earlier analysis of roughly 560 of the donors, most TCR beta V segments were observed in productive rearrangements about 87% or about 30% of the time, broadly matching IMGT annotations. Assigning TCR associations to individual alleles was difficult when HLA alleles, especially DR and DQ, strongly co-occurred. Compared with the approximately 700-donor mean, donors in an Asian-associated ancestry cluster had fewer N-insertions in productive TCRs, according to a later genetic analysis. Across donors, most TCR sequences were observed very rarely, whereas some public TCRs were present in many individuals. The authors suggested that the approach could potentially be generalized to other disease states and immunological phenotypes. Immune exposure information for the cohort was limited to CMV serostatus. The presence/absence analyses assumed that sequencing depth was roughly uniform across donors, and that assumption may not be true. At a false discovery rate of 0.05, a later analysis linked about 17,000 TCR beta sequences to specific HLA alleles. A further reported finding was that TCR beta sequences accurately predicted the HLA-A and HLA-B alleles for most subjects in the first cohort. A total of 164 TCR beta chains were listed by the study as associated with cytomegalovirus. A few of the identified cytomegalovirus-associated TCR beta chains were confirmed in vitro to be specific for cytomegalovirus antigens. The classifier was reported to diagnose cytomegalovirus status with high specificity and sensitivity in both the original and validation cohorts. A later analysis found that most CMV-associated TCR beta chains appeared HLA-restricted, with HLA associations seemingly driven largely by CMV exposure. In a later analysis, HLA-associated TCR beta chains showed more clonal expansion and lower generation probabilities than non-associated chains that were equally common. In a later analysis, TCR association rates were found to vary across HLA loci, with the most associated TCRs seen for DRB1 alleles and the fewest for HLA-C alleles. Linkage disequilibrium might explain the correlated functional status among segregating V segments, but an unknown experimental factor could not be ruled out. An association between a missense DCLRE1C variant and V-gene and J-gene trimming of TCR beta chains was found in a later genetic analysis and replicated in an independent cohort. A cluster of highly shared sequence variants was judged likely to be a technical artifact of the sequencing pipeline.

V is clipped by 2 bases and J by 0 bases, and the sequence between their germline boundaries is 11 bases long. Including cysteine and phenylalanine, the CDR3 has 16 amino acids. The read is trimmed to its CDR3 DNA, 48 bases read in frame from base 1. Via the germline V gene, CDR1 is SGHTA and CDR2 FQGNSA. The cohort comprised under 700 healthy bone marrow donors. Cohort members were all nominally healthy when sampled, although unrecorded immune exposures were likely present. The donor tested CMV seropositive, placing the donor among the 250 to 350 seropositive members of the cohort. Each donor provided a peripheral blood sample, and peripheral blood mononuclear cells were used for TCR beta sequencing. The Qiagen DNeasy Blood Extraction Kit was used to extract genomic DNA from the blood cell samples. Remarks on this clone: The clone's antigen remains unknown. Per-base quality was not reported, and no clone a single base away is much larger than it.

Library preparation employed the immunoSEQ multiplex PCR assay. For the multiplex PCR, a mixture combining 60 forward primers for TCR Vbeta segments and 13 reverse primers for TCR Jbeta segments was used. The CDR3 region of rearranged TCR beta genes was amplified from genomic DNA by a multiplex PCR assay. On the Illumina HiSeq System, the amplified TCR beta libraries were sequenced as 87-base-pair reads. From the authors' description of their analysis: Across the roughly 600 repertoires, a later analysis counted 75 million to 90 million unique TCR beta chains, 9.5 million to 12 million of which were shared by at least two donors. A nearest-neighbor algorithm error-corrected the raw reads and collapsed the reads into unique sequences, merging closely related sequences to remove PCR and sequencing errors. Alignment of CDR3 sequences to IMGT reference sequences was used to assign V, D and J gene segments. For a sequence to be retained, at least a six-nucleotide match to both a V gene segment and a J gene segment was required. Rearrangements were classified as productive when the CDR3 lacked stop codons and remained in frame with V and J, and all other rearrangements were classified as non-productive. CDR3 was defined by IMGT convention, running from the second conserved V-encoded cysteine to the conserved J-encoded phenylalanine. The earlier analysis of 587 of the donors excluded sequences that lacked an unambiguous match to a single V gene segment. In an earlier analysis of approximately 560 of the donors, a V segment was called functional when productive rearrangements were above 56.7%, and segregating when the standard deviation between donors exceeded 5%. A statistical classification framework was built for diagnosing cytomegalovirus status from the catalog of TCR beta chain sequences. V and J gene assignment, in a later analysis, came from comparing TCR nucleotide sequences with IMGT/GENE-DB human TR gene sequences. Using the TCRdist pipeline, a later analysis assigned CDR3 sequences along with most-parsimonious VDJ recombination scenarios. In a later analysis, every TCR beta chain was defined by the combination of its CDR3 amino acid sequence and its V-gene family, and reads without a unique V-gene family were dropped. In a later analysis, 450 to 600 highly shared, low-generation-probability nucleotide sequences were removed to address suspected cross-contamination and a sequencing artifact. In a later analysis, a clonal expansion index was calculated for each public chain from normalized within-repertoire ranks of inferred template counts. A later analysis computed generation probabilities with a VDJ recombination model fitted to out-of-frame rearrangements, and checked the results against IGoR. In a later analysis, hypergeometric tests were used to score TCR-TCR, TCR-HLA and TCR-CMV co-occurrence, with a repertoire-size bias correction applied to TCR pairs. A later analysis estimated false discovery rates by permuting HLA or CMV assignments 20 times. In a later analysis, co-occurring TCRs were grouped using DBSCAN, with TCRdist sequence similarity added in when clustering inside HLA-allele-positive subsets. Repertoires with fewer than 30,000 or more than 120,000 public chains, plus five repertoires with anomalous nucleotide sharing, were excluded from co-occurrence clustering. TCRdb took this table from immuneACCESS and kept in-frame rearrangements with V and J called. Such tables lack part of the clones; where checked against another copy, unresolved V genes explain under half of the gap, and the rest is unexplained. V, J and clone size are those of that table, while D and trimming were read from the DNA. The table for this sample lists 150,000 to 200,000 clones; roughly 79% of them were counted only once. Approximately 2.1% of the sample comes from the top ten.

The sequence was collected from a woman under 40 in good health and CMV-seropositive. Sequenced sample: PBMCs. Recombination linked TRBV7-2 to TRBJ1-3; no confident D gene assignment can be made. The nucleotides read TGTGCCAGCAGCTTACCCAGGCGACCCTCTGGAAACACCATATATTTT. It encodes CASSLPRRPSGNTIYF.